This entry concerns a single T cell receptor (beta chain). The record originates from a study of technical replicates of blood from a few donors. Clones were sequenced by immunoSEQ multiplex PCR, and TCRdb holds only the in-frame ones, with some missing. The sample holds under 85,000 clones, 97% seen once. Germline loops: CDR1 SEHNR, CDR2 FQNEAQ (reference sequence). The CDR3 is 16 residues long. V gave up 1 base and J gave up 0 bases, with 12 bases separating them. The sequence was collected from a human donor in good health. The sample was T cells isolated from PBMCs. The rearrangement links TRBV7-9 to TRBJ2-5; D is possibly TRBD2 (5 bases). DNA of the CDR3: TGTGCCAGCAGCTTAGGCGGTCTAGCCAACCAAGAGACCCAGTACTTC. Protein product: CASSLGGLANQETQYF.